Below, 30 T cell receptor beta chains from the same sample are listed, as sequenced in a study of blood T cells in healthy people across ages. Through a sample-barcoded 5' primer and a J-beta primer mix, a second PCR was run for roughly 7 to 12 cycles. TCRdb analysed the 5' RACE reads with MiXCR anew, one entry per CDR3 protein. The sample holds approximately 1,700,000 distinct CDR3 sequences, about two fifths seen once. Sequenced: blood. The receptors derive from a human donor in good health.

This clonotype was seen a handful of times. The V call is TRBV5-1, the J call TRBJ2-7; TRBD1 is a possible D gene (5 bases). Germline V gene lookup returns CDR1 SGHRS and CDR2 YFSETQ. V lost 5 bases, J lost 0 bases, and 15 bases lay in between. This CDR3 spans 15 amino acids. The chain's CDR3 is CASRSGSSVSYEQYF. CDR3 DNA: TGCGCCAGCAGGTCAGGGTCTTCAGTCTCCTACGAGCAGTACTTC.

V is TRBV13 and J is TRBJ2-1; TRBD2 matches at 15 bases. The germline gives CDR1 PRHDT, CDR2 FYEKMQ (reference sequence). Trimming removed 0 bases from V and 1 base from J; junction bases left unmatched: 4. The CDR3 is 19 amino acids. The CDR3, as DNA: TGTGCCAGCAGCTTAGGAGGACTAGCGGGGGGGGGGTCCTACAATGAGCAGTTCTTC. Protein: CASSLGGLAGGGSYNEQFF.

In its sample, this clonotype was seen a few times. CDR3 nucleotides: TGTGCCAGCAGTAGGGACAGGGATCATGGCTACACCTTC. Its protein is CASSRDRDHGYTF. The chain joins TRBV12-3 or TRBV12-4 to TRBJ1-2; the match to TRBD1 covers 9 bases. The CDR3 runs 13 residues. After removal of 5 bases from V and 6 bases from J, the junction contained 4 bases not matched to a gene.

V and J are TRBV20-1 and TRBJ1-5; no firm D call. The CDR3 covers 13 residues. V was trimmed by 1 base and J by 6 bases, leaving 10 bases between them. From germline, CDR1 is DFQATT and CDR2 SNEGSKA (reference sequence). CDR3 protein: CSARVAGGQPQHF. The CDR3 nucleotides are TGCAGTGCTAGAGTGGCAGGTGGTCAGCCCCAGCATTTT.

The chain uses TRBV7-2 and TRBJ2-1, with 9 nucleotides matching TRBD2. V lost 1 base and J lost 0; bases outside the gene matches: 7. The CDR3 is made up of 18 amino acids. From germline, CDR1 is SGHTA and CDR2 FQGNSA. The CDR3 sequence is CASSLEVTSGISYNEQFF. The CDR3, as DNA: TGTGCCAGCAGCTTAGAGGTGACTAGCGGTATCTCCTACAATGAGCAGTTCTTC.

This clonotype was counted only a few times. V and J are TRBV6-5 and TRBJ1-4; weak D call: TRBD1 (5 bases). V lost 5 bases, J lost 4 bases, and 11 bases lay in between. The CDR3 loop spans 14 amino acids. Per germline, CDR1 MNHEY and CDR2 SVGAGI. The CDR3 protein is CASSRGRINEKLFF. In nucleotides, the CDR3 is TGTGCCAGCAGTAGGGGACGGATTAATGAAAAACTGTTTTTT.

The V gene is TRBV25-1, the J gene TRBJ2-7; 8 bases map to TRBD1. The CDR3 runs to 16 residues. With 3 bases clipped from V and 6 bases from J, the junction kept 13 bases outside the gene matches. Germline V lookup: CDR1 MGHDK, CDR2 SYGVNS. The CDR3: CASSDSPDRGVGEQYF. The CDR3 bases are TGTGCCAGCAGTGATAGTCCAGACAGGGGAGTAGGCGAGCAGTACTTC.

V and J are TRBV7-8 and TRBJ2-3, with 10 bases matching TRBD2. From germline, CDR1 is SGHVS and CDR2 FQNEAQ. Unmatched junction bases numbered 14, after V lost 0 bases and J lost 2 bases. The CDR3 covers 20 residues. The CDR3 DNA follows: TGTGCCAGCAGCTTAGCCCCCAACGTATTAGCGGGGGGCTACACAGATACGCAGTATTTT. This encodes CASSLAPNVLAGGYTDTQYF.

The chain combines TRBV20-1 with TRBJ2-5; the match to TRBD1 covers 8 bases. V dropped 0 bases and J dropped 4; count of bases not matched to a gene: 16. The CDR3 has 18 amino acids. Germline V gives CDR1 DFQATT, CDR2 SNEGSKA (reference sequence). The CDR3: CSARDQGAQTLFIETQYF. CDR3 nucleotide sequence: TGCAGTGCTAGAGATCAGGGGGCCCAGACTTTGTTCATAGAGACCCAGTACTTC.

V usage is TRBV5-6 and J usage is TRBJ2-3; D uncertain. With 2 bases removed from V and 0 bases from J, the gap between germline ends came to 13 bases. Germline CDR1 is SGHDT and CDR2 is YYEEEE. The CDR3 loop spans 16 amino acids. The CDR3 protein is CASSFLGTESTDTQYF. CDR3 in DNA: TGTGCCAGCAGCTTTTTGGGCACTGAGAGCACAGATACGCAGTATTTT.

This clonotype was seen a handful of times. The chain couples TRBV20-1 to TRBJ1-5; 9 bases match TRBD1. The V and J ends lost 6 bases and 5 bases, in that order; junction bases with no gene match: 5. Germline V CDR1 and CDR2: DFQATT, SNEGSKA (reference sequence). The CDR3 has 13 residues. In DNA form, the CDR3 reads TGCAGTGCCCCGCGACAGGGGGATCAGCCCCAGCATTTT. This translates into CSAPRQGDQPQHF.

This clonotype was found a few times. The V gene is TRBV7-2, the J gene TRBJ2-1; a weak D match, TRBD2 (5 bases). Germline CDR1 SGHTA, CDR2 FQGNSA. Trimming removed 5 bases from V and 3 bases from J, with 17 bases in between. The CDR3 has 16 residues. DNA for the CDR3: TGTGCCAGCAGCCCCCTCGCTACGGGGAGCTACAATGAGCAGTTCTTC. As protein: CASSPLATGSYNEQFF.

DNA for the CDR3: TGTGCCAGCAGTCCTACCATGACGCAGTATTTT. It encodes CASSPTMTQYF. This chain connects TRBV12-3 or TRBV12-4 to TRBJ2-3; D remains ambiguous. Trimming took 5 bases from V and 9 from J, leaving 9 bases between them. The CDR3 runs to 11 residues.

This clonotype was detected a few times. The chain links TRBV6-5 to TRBJ2-3; 12 bases are shared with TRBD2. CDR1 and CDR2 from the germline V gene are MNHEY and SVGAGI. With 10 bases clipped from V and 4 bases from J, the junction kept 6 bases outside the gene matches. This CDR3 region has 14 residues. CDR3 protein: CATATSGGADTQYF. As DNA, the CDR3 is TGTGCCACCGCGACTAGCGGGGGTGCAGATACGCAGTATTTT.

This chain's CDR3 is CASSLWASEANQPQHF. The CDR3 DNA reads TGTGCCAGCAGTTTATGGGCCAGCGAAGCTAATCAGCCCCAGCATTTT. The genes are TRBV27 and TRBJ1-5, with D uncertain. The V gene's germline CDR1 is MNHEY and CDR2 SMNVEV (reference sequence). This CDR3 region has 16 residues. Trimming removed 1 base from V and 4 bases from J, with 14 bases in between.

This chain joins TRBV11-2 and TRBJ2-1, with TRBD2 matching 8 bases. The CDR3 spans 16 residues. Per the germline V gene, CDR1 is SGHAT and CDR2 is FQNNGV. J was trimmed by 8 bases and V by 1 base; bases with no gene match: 10. CDR3 loop: CASSLVRGGLPYEQFF. Here the CDR3 DNA reads TGTGCCAGCAGCTTAGTTCGGGGGGGGCTCCCCTATGAGCAGTTCTTC.

Only a few counts were recorded for this clonotype. CDR3 protein: CATSEPRTGRLHNRTYEQYF. For the CDR3, the DNA is TGTGCCACCAGTGAACCACGGACAGGACGGTTACATAACCGCACCTACGAGCAGTACTTC. The chain uses TRBV24-1 and TRBJ2-7, with 7 bases matching TRBD1. Trimming took 4 bases from V and 2 from J; bases not matched to a gene: 22. Germline lookup yields CDR1 KGHDR and CDR2 SFDVKD. This CDR3 comprises 20 residues.

This clonotype has more than one count but fewer than ten. The chain couples TRBV29-1 to TRBJ1-1; TRBD1 might be the D (5 bases). The CDR3 is 13 amino acids. The V gene's germline CDR1 is SQVTM and CDR2 ANQGSEA. Trimming left V 4 bases short and J 0 bases short, with 9 bases between. The CDR3 protein is CSVGGWLNTEAFF. CDR3 DNA: TGCAGCGTTGGGGGGTGGCTGAACACTGAAGCTTTCTTT.

V and J are TRBV20-1 and TRBJ2-7; possibly TRBD1 for D (6 bases). V gave up 5 bases and J gave up 4 bases, with 18 bases separating them. This CDR3 region has 14 residues. Germline CDR1 and CDR2: DFQATT and SNEGSKA (reference sequence). This CDR3 is CSALTPGDSYEQYF. The CDR3 nucleotides are TGCAGTGCTTTAACCCCAGGGGATTCTTACGAGCAGTACTTC.

This clonotype showed up just once. The V gene is TRBV10-3, the J gene TRBJ2-3; 8 positions match TRBD2. After removal of 5 bases from V and 5 bases from J, the junction contained 6 bases not matched to a gene. The CDR3 has 14 amino acids. Germline V lookup: CDR1 ENHRY, CDR2 SYGVKD. Here the CDR3 reads CAISNSGVQDTQYF. Here the CDR3 DNA reads TGTGCCATCAGTAATAGCGGGGTACAAGATACGCAGTATTTT.

This sequence joins TRBV20-1 and TRBJ2-7, with TRBD2 matching 11 bases. This CDR3 has 15 residues. V was clipped by 5 bases and J by 6 bases; unmatched bases: 12. CDR1 and CDR2 from the germline V gene are DFQATT and SNEGSKA (reference sequence). The CDR3 sequence is CSAGPSGGRRGEQYF. CDR3 bases: TGCAGTGCTGGTCCTAGCGGGGGGAGGAGGGGCGAGCAGTACTTC.

J is TRBJ2-7 and V is TRBV7-2; possible D gene TRBD1, 6 bases. The J call may be in error: the DNA end matches TRBJ2-5 better. Germline-derived CDR1 and CDR2 are SGHTA and FQGNSA. The CDR3 runs to 13 residues. The CDR3 bases are TGTGCCAGCAGCTTACAGCAGGGGGAGACCCAGTACTTC. Its translation: CASSLQQGETQYF.

V usage is TRBV2 and J usage is TRBJ1-1; 7 bases match TRBD1. CDR1 and CDR2 (germline): SNHLY, FYNNEI. With 7 bases clipped from V and 0 bases from J, the junction kept 8 bases outside the gene matches. The CDR3 spans 15 residues. The DNA of the CDR3 is TGTGCCAGCACTCTTCAGGGGGGAATGAACACTGAAGCTTTCTTT. It codes for CASTLQGGMNTEAFF.

The table lists this clonotype with a count of one. The chain uses TRBV2 and TRBJ1-1; 7 nucleotides agree with TRBD1. The junction had 6 bases not matched to a gene; V was cut back by 8 bases and J by 6 bases. CDR1 SNHLY and CDR2 FYNNEI come from the germline V gene. There are 12 residues in the CDR3. The CDR3 loop is CASVTQGAEAFF. In DNA, the CDR3 is TGTGCCAGCGTGACCCAGGGGGCTGAAGCTTTCTTT.

The chain is built from TRBV7-2 and TRBJ2-3; tentatively, D is TRBD2 (7 bases). V was shortened by 5 bases and J by 6 bases, with 15 bases between the two germline ends. This CDR3 has 14 residues. The germline gives CDR1 SGHTA, CDR2 FQGNSA. Written as DNA, the CDR3 is TGTGCCAGCAGCCCCAAGGGGGGGCCCGATACGCAGTATTTT. Protein: CASSPKGGPDTQYF.

This sequence joins TRBV12-3 or TRBV12-4 and TRBJ2-3, with 7 bases aligning to TRBD2. Trimming took 1 base from V and 9 from J; bases not matched to a gene: 7. The CDR3 spans 14 residues. The CDR3 loop is CASSLDPTSTTQYF. CDR3 coding DNA: TGTGCCAGCAGTTTAGACCCGACTAGCACGACGCAGTATTTT.

This clonotype showed up just a few times. V gene TRBV7-6 combines with J gene TRBJ2-1, with D possibly being TRBD2 (7 bases). Looked up from germline, CDR1 is SGHVS and CDR2 is FNYEAQ. With 1 base removed from V and 10 bases from J, the gap between germline ends came to 11 bases. The CDR3 is made up of 13 amino acids. CDR3 residues: CASSLGGGVEQFF. For the CDR3, the DNA is TGTGCCAGCAGCTTAGGAGGGGGGGTGGAGCAGTTCTTC.

There are many counts of this clonotype. Written as DNA, the CDR3 is TGCGCCAGCAGCTTAATGACAGGGGGGGATACGCAGTATTTT. This sequence encodes CASSLMTGGDTQYF. J is TRBJ2-3 and V is TRBV5-1; 9 bases match TRBD1. The V and J ends lost 2 bases and 6 bases, in that order; junction bases with no gene match: 4. The CDR3 has 14 residues. Germline V lookup: CDR1 SGHRS, CDR2 YFSETQ. Complete variable domain (other parts from reference TRBV5-1 and TRBJ2-3): KAGVTQTPRYLIKTRGQQVTLSCSPISGHRSVSWYQQTPGQGLQFLFEYFSETQRNKGNFPGRFSGRQFSNSRSEMNVSTLELGDSALYLCASSLMTGGDTQYFGPGTRLTVL.

The chain carries TRBV12-3 or TRBV12-4 and TRBJ2-5; D not resolved. Trimming removed 4 bases from V and 3 bases from J, with 9 bases in between. The CDR3 spans 13 residues. The CDR3 protein is CASSYWGEETQYF. The CDR3 nucleotides read TGTGCCAGCAGTTACTGGGGTGAAGAGACCCAGTACTTC.

This clonotype came up a few times. The chain is built from TRBV29-1 and TRBJ2-5; D not certain. The CDR3 has 11 residues. Per the germline V gene, CDR1 is SQVTM and CDR2 is ANQGSEA. V lost 6 bases and J lost 2, with 7 bases in between. This CDR3 is CSVKPQETQYF. The CDR3 nucleotides are TGCAGCGTGAAACCACAAGAGACCCAGTACTTC.